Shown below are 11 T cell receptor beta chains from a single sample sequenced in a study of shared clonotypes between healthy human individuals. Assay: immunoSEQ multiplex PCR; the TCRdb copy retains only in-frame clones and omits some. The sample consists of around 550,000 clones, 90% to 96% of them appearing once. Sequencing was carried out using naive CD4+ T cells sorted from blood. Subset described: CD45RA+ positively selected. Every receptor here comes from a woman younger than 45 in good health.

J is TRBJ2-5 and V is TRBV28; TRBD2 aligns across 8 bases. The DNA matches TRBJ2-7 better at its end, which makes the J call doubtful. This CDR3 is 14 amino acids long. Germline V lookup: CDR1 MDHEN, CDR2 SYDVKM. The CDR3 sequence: CASIRAGVPYEQYF. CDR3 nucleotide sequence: TGTGCCAGCATACGAGCGGGAGTCCCGTACGAGCAGTACTTC.

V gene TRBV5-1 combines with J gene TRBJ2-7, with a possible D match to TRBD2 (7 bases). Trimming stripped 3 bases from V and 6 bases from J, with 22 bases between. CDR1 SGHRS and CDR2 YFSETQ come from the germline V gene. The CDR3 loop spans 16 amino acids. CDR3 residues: CASSSVPGGAPGEQYF. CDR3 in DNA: TGCGCCAGCAGCTCGGTCCCTGGGGGGGCCCCCGGCGAGCAGTACTTC.

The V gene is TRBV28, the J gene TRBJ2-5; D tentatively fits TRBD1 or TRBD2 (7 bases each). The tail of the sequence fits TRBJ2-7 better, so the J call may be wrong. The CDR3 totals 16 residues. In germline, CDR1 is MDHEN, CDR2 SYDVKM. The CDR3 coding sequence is TGTGCCAGCAGTTCATACAGGGGAGGGCCTTACTACGAGCAGTACTTC. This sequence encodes CASSSYRGGPYYEQYF.

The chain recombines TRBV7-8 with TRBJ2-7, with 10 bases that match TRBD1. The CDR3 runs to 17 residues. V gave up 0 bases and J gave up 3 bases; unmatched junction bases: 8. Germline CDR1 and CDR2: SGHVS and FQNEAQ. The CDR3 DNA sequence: TGTGCCAGCAGCTTAGCGCGGGTGGGACAGGGGTACTACGAGCAGTACTTC. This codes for CASSLARVGQGYYEQYF.

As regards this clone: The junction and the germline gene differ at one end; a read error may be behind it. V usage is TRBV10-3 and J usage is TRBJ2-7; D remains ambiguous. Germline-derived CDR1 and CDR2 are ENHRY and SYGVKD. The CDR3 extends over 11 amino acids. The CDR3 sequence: CAISDSYEQCF. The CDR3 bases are TGTGCCATCAGTGACTCCTACGAGCAGTGCTTC.

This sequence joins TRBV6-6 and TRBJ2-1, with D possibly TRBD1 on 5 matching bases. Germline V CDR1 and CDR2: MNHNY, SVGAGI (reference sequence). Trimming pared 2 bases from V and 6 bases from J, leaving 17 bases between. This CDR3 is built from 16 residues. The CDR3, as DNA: TGTGCCAGCAGTTACCAAGGGGCGAGAAAAAGCAATGAGCAGTTCTTC. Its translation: CASSYQGARKSNEQFF.

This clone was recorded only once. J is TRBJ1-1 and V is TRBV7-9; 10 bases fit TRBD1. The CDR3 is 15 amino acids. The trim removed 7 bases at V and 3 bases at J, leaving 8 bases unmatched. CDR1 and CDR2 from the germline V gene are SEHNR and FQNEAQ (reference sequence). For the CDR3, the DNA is TGTGCCAGCACCACGAGAGGACAGGGGGACACTGAAGCTTTCTTT. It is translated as CASTTRGQGDTEAFF. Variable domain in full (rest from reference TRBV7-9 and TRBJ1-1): DTGVSQNPRHKITKRGQNVTFRCDPISEHNRLYWYRQTLGQGPEFLTYFQNEAQLEKSRLLSDRFSAERPKGSFSTLEIQRTEQGDSAMYLCASTTRGQGDTEAFFGQGTRLTVV.

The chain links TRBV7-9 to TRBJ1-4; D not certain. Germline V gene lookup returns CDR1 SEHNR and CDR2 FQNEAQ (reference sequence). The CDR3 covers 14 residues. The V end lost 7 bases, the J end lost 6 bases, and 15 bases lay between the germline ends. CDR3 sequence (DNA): TGTGCCAGCACCGTGGAGAGGGTTTATGAAAAACTGTTTTTT. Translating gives CASTVERVYEKLFF.

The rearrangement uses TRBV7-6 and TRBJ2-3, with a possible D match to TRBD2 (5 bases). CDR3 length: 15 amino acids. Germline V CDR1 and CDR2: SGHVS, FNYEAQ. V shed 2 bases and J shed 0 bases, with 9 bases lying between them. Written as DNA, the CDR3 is TGTGCCAGCAGCTTAAGCCCGGGGAGCACAGATACGCAGTATTTT. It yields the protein CASSLSPGSTDTQYF.

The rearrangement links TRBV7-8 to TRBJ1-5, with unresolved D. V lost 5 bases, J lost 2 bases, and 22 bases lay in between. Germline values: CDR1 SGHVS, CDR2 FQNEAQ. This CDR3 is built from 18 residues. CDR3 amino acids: CASSEGAAGIVGNQPQHF. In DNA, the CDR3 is TGTGCCAGCAGCGAAGGCGCGGCAGGAATAGTGGGCAATCAGCCCCAGCATTTT.

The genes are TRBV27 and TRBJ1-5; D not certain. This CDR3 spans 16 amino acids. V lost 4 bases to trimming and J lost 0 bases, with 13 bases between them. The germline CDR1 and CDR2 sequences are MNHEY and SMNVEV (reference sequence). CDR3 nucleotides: TGTGCCAGCAGTTCCGGGGTAAGAGGTAGCAATCAGCCCCAGCATTTT. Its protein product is CASSSGVRGSNQPQHF.